The present entry profiles one T cell receptor beta chain with its context. Its antigen remains unidentified. This entry comes from a study of CXCR3-negative and CXCR3-positive naive CD8 T cells. Germline assignment: CDR1 SQVTM and CDR2 ANQGSEA. The CDR3 covers 13 residues. The TRB libraries of cDNA were built by UMI-labeled 5' RACE. One entry per CDR3 protein, without DNA, is what TCRdb gives after re-calling the 5' RACE reads. This listing includes some 99,000 distinct CDR3 sequences. General observations from the study: More hydrophobic TRB CDR3s occurred in CXCR3-positive than in CXCR3-negative naive cells. Both naive subsets showed comparably high diversity, and memory CD8+ cells showed much lower diversity.

Every subset of CD8+ T cells was sorted in triplicate at 250,000 to 350,000 cells each. The TCR sequence derives from a human donor in good health. Some clones in this sample may be carry-over from other donors' samples. The sequencing sample was made of naive CXCR3+ CD8+ T cells from blood. Subset in this sample: CD45RO-CCR7+CD27+CD95- naive CD8+ T cells expressing CXCR3 (TNR3+). The gene calls are TRBV29-1 and TRBJ2-3. CDR3 sequence reads: CSGKRPSTDTQYF.